One and the same sample provided the 5 T cell receptor beta chains below, sequenced in a study of blood T cell repertoires in COVID-19. Libraries were prepared by immunoSEQ multiplex PCR; TCRdb keeps only in-frame clonotypes and omits some of them. The sample carries 50,000 to 85,000 clones, roughly 82% recorded once. Source material: peripheral blood. The source of these receptors is a man aged 60 to 75 with acute or convalescent COVID-19.

The chain has TRBV19 and TRBJ1-2; 7 nucleotides agree with TRBD1. The V and J ends lost 3 bases and 3 bases, in that order; junction bases with no gene match: 10. The CDR3 totals 16 residues. Germline loops: CDR1 LNHDA, CDR2 SQIVND (reference sequence). The CDR3: CASSMTHRGDHYGYTF. In DNA, the CDR3 is TGTGCCAGTAGTATGACACACAGGGGAGATCACTATGGCTACACCTTC. Based on the CDR3 plus reference TRBV19 and TRBJ1-2, the full variable domain is DGGITQSPKYLFRKEGQNVTLSCEQNLNHDAMYWYRQDPGQGLRLIYYSQIVNDFQKGDIAEGYSVSREKKESFPLTVTSAQKNPTAFYLCASSMTHRGDHYGYTFGSGTRLTVV.

J is TRBJ1-2 and V is TRBV3-1 (or the pseudogene TRBV3-2); D gene ambiguous. V lost 1 base and J lost 2, with 14 bases in between. Germline V gene data show CDR1 as LGHDT and CDR2 as YNNKEL (reference sequence). The CDR3 totals 16 residues. This CDR3 reads CASSQGVRPMNYGYTF. The CDR3 DNA sequence: TGTGCCAGCAGCCAAGGAGTGCGGCCCATGAACTATGGCTACACCTTC.

The CDR3 sequence: CASGRDRKDSPLHF. In DNA form, the CDR3 reads TGTGCCAGCGGTCGGGACAGGAAGGATTCACCCCTCCACTTT. V usage is TRBV6-6 and J usage is TRBJ1-6; TRBD1 matches at 8 bases. The CDR3 extends over 14 amino acids. Germline trimming cut 8 bases from V and 8 bases from J; bases unmatched to any gene: 8. Germline-derived CDR1 and CDR2 are MNHNY and SVGAGI (reference sequence).

The CDR3 loop is CASSLDLLGLEAFF. DNA of the CDR3: TGCGCCAGCAGCTTGGACCTACTTGGGCTTGAAGCTTTCTTT. The gene calls are TRBV5-1 and TRBJ1-1; D not certain. The V gene lost 0 bases and the J gene lost 7 bases, with 13 bases spanning the gap. Looked up from germline, CDR1 is SGHRS and CDR2 is YFSETQ. The CDR3 contains 14 residues.

The chain links TRBV30 to TRBJ1-1, with TRBD1 as a possible D gene (5 bases). Germline V lookup: CDR1 GTSNPN, CDR2 SVGIG (reference sequence). The CDR3 runs to 15 residues. Between the trimmed V and J ends, which lost 0 bases and 0 bases, there was a span of 11 bases. In nucleotides, the CDR3 is TGTGCCTGGAGTGTACCCCGGACATTGAACACTGAAGCTTTCTTT. Its translation: CAWSVPRTLNTEAFF.